This T cell receptor (beta chain) was sequenced during a study of response to subunit inactivated influenza vaccine. Whole-study results and caveats: Authors suggested each seasonal influenza vaccination recruits few new T cells.

One entry per CDR3 protein, called by TCRdb with MiXCR from the RT-PCR reads. The repertoire holds under 550,000 distinct CDR3 sequences, with 6.5% to 8% as singletons. CDR3 length equals 15 residues. Trimming left V 4 bases short and J 0 bases short, with 11 bases between. This clonotype came up many times. Its antigen is not known. The source material was PBMCs from blood, sampled less than 30 months after vaccination. This sequence originates from a man aged 50 to 69 who received an inactivated influenza vaccine. V gene TRBV12-3 or TRBV12-4 combines with J gene TRBJ2-3, with a tentative D call TRBD1 (6 bases). The CDR3: CASSSGQLSTDTQYF. The CDR3 nucleotides read TGTGCCAGCAGTTCAGGACAGCTTAGCACAGATACGCAGTATTTT.